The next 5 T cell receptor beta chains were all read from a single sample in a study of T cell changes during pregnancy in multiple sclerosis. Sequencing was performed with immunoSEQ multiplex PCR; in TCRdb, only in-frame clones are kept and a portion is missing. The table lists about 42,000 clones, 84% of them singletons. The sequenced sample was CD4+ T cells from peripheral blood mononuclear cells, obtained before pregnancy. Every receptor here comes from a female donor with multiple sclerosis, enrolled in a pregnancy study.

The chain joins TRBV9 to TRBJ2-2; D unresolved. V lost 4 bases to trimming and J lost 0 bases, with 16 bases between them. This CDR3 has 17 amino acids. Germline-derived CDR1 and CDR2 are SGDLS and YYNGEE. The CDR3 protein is CASSSRYAVSNTGELFF. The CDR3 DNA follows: TGTGCCAGCAGCTCACGGTACGCCGTGTCGAACACCGGGGAGCTGTTTTTT.

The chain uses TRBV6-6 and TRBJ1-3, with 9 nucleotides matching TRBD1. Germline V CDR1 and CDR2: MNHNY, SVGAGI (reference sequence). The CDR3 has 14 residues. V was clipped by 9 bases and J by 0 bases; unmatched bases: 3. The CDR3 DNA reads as TGTGCCAGTTGGACAGGGGACTCTGGAAACACCATATATTTT. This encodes CASWTGDSGNTIYF.

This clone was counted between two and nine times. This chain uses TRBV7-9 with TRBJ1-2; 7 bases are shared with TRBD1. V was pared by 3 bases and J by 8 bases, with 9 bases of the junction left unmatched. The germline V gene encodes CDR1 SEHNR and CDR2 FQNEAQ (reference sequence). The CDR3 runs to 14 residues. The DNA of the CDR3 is TGTGCCAGCAGCTTGGACACAGGGGAGAGCGGCTACACCTTC. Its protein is CASSLDTGESGYTF.

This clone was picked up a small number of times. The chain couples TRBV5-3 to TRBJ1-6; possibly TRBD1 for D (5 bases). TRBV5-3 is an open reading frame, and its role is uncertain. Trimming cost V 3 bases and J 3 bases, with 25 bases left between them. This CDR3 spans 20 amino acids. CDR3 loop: CARSSQRPECGAFYNSPLHF. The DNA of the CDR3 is TGTGCCAGAAGCTCCCAACGCCCCGAATGTGGGGCTTTCTATAATTCACCCCTCCACTTT.

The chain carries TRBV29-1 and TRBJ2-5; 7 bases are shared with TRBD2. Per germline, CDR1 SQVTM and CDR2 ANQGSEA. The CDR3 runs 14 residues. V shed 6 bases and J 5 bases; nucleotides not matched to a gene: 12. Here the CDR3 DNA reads TGCAGCGTCCAAAGGACTAGTAAATTGGAGACCCAGTACTTC. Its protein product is CSVQRTSKLETQYF.